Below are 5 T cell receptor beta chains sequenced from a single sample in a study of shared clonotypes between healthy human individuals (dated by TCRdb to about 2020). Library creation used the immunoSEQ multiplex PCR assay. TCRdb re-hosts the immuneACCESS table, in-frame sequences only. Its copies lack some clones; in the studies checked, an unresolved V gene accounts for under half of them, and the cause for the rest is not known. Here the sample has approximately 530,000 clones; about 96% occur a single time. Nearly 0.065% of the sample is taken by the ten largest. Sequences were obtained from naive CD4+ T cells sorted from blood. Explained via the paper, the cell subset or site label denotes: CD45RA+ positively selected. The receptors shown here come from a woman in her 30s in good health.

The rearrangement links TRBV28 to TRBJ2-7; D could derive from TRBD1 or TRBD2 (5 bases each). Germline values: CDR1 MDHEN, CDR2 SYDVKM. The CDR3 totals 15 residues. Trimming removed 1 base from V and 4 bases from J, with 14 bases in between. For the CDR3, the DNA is TGTGCCAGCAGTTTATCTCCAGGGACCGGATACGAGCAGTACTTC. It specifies CASSLSPGTGYEQYF.

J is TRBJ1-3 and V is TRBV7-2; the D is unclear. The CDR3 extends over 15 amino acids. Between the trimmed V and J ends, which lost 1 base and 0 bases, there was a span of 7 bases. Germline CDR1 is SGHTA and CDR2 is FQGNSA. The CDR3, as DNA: TGTGCCAGCAGCTTAGGGGCGAACTCTGGAAACACCATATATTTT. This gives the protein CASSLGANSGNTIYF. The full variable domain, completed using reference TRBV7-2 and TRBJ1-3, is GAGVSQSPSNKVTEKGKDVELRCDPISGHTALYWYRQSLGQGLEFLIYFQGNSAPDKSGLPSDRFSAERTGGSVSTLTIQRTQQEDSAVYLCASSLGANSGNTIYFGEGSWLTVV.

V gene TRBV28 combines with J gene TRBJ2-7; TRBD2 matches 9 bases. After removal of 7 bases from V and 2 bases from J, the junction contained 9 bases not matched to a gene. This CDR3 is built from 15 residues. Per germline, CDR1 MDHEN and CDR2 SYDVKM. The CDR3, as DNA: TGTGCCAGCATTGAAACTAGCGGGTCCGCCTACGAGCAGTACTTC. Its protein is CASIETSGSAYEQYF.

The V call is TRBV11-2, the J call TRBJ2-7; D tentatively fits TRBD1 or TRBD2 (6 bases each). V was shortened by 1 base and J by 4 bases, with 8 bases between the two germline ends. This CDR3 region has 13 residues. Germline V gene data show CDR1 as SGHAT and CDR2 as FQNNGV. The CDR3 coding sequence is TGTGCCAGCAGCTTAGGGAGGGGGTACGAGCAGTACTTC. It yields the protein CASSLGRGYEQYF. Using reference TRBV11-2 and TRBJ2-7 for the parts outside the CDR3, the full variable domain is EAGVAQSPRYKIIEKRQSVAFWCNPISGHATLYWYQQILGQGPKLLIQFQNNGVVDDSQLPKDRFSAERLKGVDSTLKIQPAKLEDSAVYLCASSLGRGYEQYFGPGTRLTVT.

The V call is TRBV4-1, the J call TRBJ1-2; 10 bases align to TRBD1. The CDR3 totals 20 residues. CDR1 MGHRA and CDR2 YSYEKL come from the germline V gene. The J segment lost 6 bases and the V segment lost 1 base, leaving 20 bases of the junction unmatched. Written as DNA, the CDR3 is TGCGCCAGCAGCCAAGGACGAGCCCGGGACAGGGGCCGAACGAGCGATGGCTACACCTTC. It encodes CASSQGRARDRGRTSDGYTF.